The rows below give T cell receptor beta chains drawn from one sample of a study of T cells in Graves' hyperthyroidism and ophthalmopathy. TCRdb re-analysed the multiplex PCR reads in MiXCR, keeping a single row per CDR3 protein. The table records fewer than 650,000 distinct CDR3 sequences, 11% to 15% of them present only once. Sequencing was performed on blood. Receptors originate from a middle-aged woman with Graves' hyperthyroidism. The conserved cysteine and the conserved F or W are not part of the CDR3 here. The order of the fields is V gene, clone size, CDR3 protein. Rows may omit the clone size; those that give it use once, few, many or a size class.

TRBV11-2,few,ASSLDLLSGRNTGELF
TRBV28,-,ASTPRTGTFYEQY
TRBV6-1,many,ASRNQGSGELF
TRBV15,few,ATSRAGDYGYT
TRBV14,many,ASSPPGTSNTEAF
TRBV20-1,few,SAQTEGGYT
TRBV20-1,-,SASASSEANVLT
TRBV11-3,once,ASSQGQIGTDTQY
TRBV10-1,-,ASSDVGTGKPDTQY
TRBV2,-,ASRRPGTLSSYEQY
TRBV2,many,ASRPGGPSEQY
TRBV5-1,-,ASSPIEGNTEAF
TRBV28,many,ASSLWGNRAGGSPLRGNEQF